A single sample gave rise to the 10 T cell receptor beta chains below, sequenced in a study of OX40 agonist ivuxolimab in advanced cancers. Repertoires were generated with immunoSEQ multiplex PCR, while TCRdb's copy carries only in-frame clones and drops some. The sample holds 70,000 to 90,000 clones, roughly nine tenths seen once. The sequencing here drew on CD4+ or CD8+ T cells sorted from blood, taken in a trial of the OX40 agonist ivuxolimab. The receptors originated from an adult with an advanced solid tumor such as melanoma, head and neck, liver or kidney cancer.

The chain links TRBV4-3 to TRBJ1-3, with D maybe TRBD1 (5 bases). CDR3 length: 18 amino acids. Germline-derived CDR1 and CDR2 are LGHNA and YSLEER. Trimming removed 0 bases at V and 0 bases at J, with 15 bases between. The CDR3 loop is CASSQDREGTYSGNTIYF. In DNA, the CDR3 is TGCGCCAGCAGCCAAGACCGGGAGGGGACCTACTCTGGAAACACCATATATTTT.

V gene TRBV28 combines with J gene TRBJ2-7; 8 bases align to TRBD2. The CDR3 extends over 14 amino acids. Germline CDR1 and CDR2: MDHEN and SYDVKM. J was trimmed by 2 bases and V by 8 bases; bases with no gene match: 8. DNA for the CDR3: TGTGCCAGCTCTCCGGGACTAGGAGCCTACGAGCAGTACTTC. It yields the protein CASSPGLGAYEQYF.

The CDR3 sequence: CAIRQENYGYTF. In DNA form, the CDR3 reads TGTGCCATCAGACAGGAGAACTATGGCTACACCTTC. This rearrangement joins TRBV10-3 to TRBJ1-2; perhaps TRBD1 as D (5 bases). The germline CDR1 and CDR2 sequences are ENHRY and SYGVKD. The CDR3 is made up of 12 amino acids. V was cut by 6 bases and J by 2 bases, with 7 bases left in between.

The chain joins TRBV21-1 to TRBJ2-7; no DNA check was done on the table's D call, TRBD2. TRBV21-1 is a known pseudogene. The CDR3 spans 15 residues. CDR3 protein: CASSSSVGGSYEQYV. The CDR3 nucleotides are TGTGCCAGCAGCTCTTCAGTGGGGGGATCCTACGAGCAGTACGTC.

The genes are TRBV6-6 and TRBJ1-1; no clear D gene. CDR3 size: 14 residues. Between the trimmed V and J ends, which lost 0 bases and 5 bases, there was a span of 10 bases. CDR1 and CDR2 from the germline V gene are MNHNY and SVGAGI (reference sequence). The CDR3 sequence is CASSYSMVVTEAFF. The CDR3 DNA sequence: TGTGCCAGCAGTTACTCGATGGTGGTAACTGAAGCTTTCTTT.

This sequence joins TRBV9 and TRBJ2-3; no clear D. Between the trimmed V and J ends, which lost 3 bases and 2 bases, there was a span of 10 bases. Looked up from germline, CDR1 is SGDLS and CDR2 is YYNGEE. The CDR3 is 14 residues long. In DNA, the CDR3 is TGTGCCAGCAGCGCCGGGTCGATCACAGATACGCAGTATTTT. Amino acids: CASSAGSITDTQYF. Supplemented by reference TRBV9 and TRBJ2-3, the full variable domain reads DSGVTQTPKHLITATGQRVTLRCSPRSGDLSVYWYQQSLDQGLQFLIQYYNGEERAKGNILERFSAQQFPDLHSELNLSSLELGDSALYFCASSAGSITDTQYFGPGTRLTVL.

This chain joins TRBV30 and TRBJ2-1, with unresolved D. Germline V gene data show CDR1 as GTSNPN and CDR2 as SVGIG (reference sequence). This CDR3 spans 12 amino acids. The ends were cut back, 0 bases at V and 8 bases at J, with 8 bases in the middle. The CDR3 bases are TGTGCCTGGAGTGTACTCCTAGATGAGCAGTTCTTC. Amino acid sequence: CAWSVLLDEQFF.

The CDR3 sequence is CASSLPRADSYNEQFF. The CDR3 region has the DNA TGTGCCAGCAGCTTACCCCGGGCCGACTCCTACAATGAGCAGTTCTTC. The V gene is TRBV5-4, the J gene TRBJ2-1; the D is unclear. The CDR3 totals 16 residues. The V and J ends lost 2 bases and 0 bases respectively, with 12 bases between them. The germline V gene has CDR1 SGHNT and CDR2 YYREEE (reference sequence).

As concerns this clone: Additional DNA sequences in this sample encode the identical CDR3. The J gene is TRBJ1-3, the V gene TRBV4-3; no clear D gene. The CDR3 totals 15 residues. Germline CDR1 and CDR2: LGHNA and YSLEER. The V end was cut by 0 bases, the J end by 1 base, with 7 bases between. The CDR3 DNA is TGCGCCAGCAGCCAAGATGGAAGTTCTGGAAACACCATATATTTT. Protein: CASSQDGSSGNTIYF.

The CDR3 DNA sequence: TGTGCCAGCAGTTTATCGACGGCCGGATCCTATGGCTACACCTTC. Translation: CASSLSTAGSYGYTF. The chain couples TRBV27 to TRBJ1-2; D is unclear. From germline, CDR1 is MNHEY and CDR2 SMNVEV (reference sequence). This CDR3 has 15 residues. The V end lost 0 bases, the J end lost 4 bases, and 12 bases lay between the germline ends.